Each of the 29 T cell receptor beta chains below was sequenced from the same sample in a study of OX40 agonist ivuxolimab in advanced cancers. TCRdb keeps only in-frame clones here, not all; method: immunoSEQ multiplex PCR. The sample records 9,000 to 13,000 clones, less than 90% being singletons. This sample comprised CD4+ or CD8+ T cells sorted from blood, obtained in a trial of the OX40 agonist ivuxolimab. Source of these receptors: an adult with an advanced solid tumor such as melanoma, head and neck, liver or kidney cancer.

This chain connects TRBV7-6 to TRBJ2-7; D may match TRBD1 or TRBD2 (6 bases each). CDR3 length equals 13 residues. V was trimmed by 4 bases and J by 3 bases, leaving 10 bases between them. Germline CDR1 is SGHVS and CDR2 is FNYEAQ. CDR3 residues: CASSSGGGYEQYF. CDR3 DNA sequence: TGTGCCAGCAGCTCCGGAGGGGGCTACGAGCAGTACTTC.

CDR3 DNA: TGTGCCAGCAGTGAATCAGAGTGGGGGTCAAAGTACTTC. Translating gives CASSESEWGSKYF. The V and J genes are TRBV6-1 and TRBJ2-7; D possibly uses TRBD1 or TRBD2 (5 bases each). V dropped 2 bases and J dropped 11 bases, with 16 bases sitting between them. The CDR3 has 13 amino acids. Germline V CDR1 and CDR2: MNHNS, SASEGT.

This chain uses TRBV29-1 with TRBJ2-1; 9 bases match TRBD1. The CDR3 has 14 residues. Losses at the gene ends were 5 bases for V and 7 bases for J; bases not matched to a gene: 9. Per the germline V gene, CDR1 is SQVTM and CDR2 is ANQGSEA. The CDR3 region has the DNA TGCAGCGTTACCGGGGACAGGGCCTTTAATGAGCAGTTCTTC. Protein sequence: CSVTGDRAFNEQFF.

V gene TRBV7-3 combines with J gene TRBJ2-3; 15 nucleotides match TRBD2. The CDR3 contains 18 residues. With V trimmed by 5 bases and J by 4 bases, 10 bases remained unmatched. CDR1 and CDR2 from the germline V gene are SGHTA and FQGTGA. CDR3 sequence reads: CASSPQGLAGGPPDTQYF. The DNA of the CDR3 is TGTGCCAGCAGCCCCCAAGGACTAGCGGGAGGGCCCCCAGATACGCAGTATTTT.

The chain's CDR3 is CASSLGGDHQPQHF. Here the CDR3 DNA reads TGTGCCAGCAGCTTAGGGGGGGACCATCAGCCCCAGCATTTT. V and J are TRBV7-8 and TRBJ1-5; TRBD1 is a possible D gene (5 bases). Deletions cut 1 base from V and 5 bases from J, with 9 bases between. The CDR3 contains 14 residues. Germline assignment: CDR1 SGHVS and CDR2 FQNEAQ.

This clone was counted a few times. V is TRBV5-4 and J is TRBJ2-3; 11 bases map to TRBD2. The CDR3 is made up of 15 amino acids. Germline-derived CDR1 and CDR2 are SGHNT and YYREEE (reference sequence). The J segment lost 6 bases and the V segment lost 1 base, leaving 4 bases of the junction unmatched. CDR3 residues: CASSLYSGGADTQYF. The CDR3 DNA follows: TGTGCCAGCAGCTTGTATAGCGGGGGGGCGGATACGCAGTATTTT. Supplemented by reference TRBV5-4 and TRBJ2-3, the full variable domain reads ETGVTQSPTHLIKTRGQQVTLRCSSQSGHNTVSWYQQALGQGPQFIFQYYREEENGRGNFPPRFSGLQFPNYSSELNVNALELDDSALYLCASSLYSGGADTQYFGPGTRLTVL.

The chain carries TRBV23-1 and TRBJ1-6; D is uncertain. TRBV23-1 is marked as an open reading frame, function uncertain. Deletions cut 4 bases from V and 1 base from J, with 17 bases between. The CDR3 contains 18 residues. The CDR3 sequence: CASSLMDTMGSYNSPLHF. CDR3 coding DNA: TGCGCCAGCAGTCTAATGGATACAATGGGGTCCTATAATTCACCCCTCCACTTT.

The chain joins TRBV2 to TRBJ2-2; the match to TRBD2 covers 7 bases. V was clipped by 2 bases and J by 0 bases; unmatched bases: 3. Per germline, CDR1 SNHLY and CDR2 FYNNEI. This CDR3 spans 16 amino acids. The CDR3 region is CASSETSATNTGELFF. In DNA form, the CDR3 reads TGTGCCAGCAGTGAAACTAGCGCGACGAACACCGGGGAGCTGTTTTTT. Looking up the rest from reference TRBV2 and TRBJ2-2 gives the full variable domain: EPEVTQTPSHQVTQMGQEVILRCVPISNHLYFYWYRQILGQKVEFLVSFYNNEISEKSEIFDDQFSVERPDGSNFTLKIRSTKLEDSAMYFCASSETSATNTGELFFGEGSRLTVL.

The V call is TRBV5-1, the J call TRBJ1-6, with D unresolved. The CDR3 is 15 residues long. V was trimmed by 5 bases and J by 10 bases, leaving 19 bases between them. Germline V gene data show CDR1 as SGHRS and CDR2 as YFSETQ. The CDR3 DNA reads TGCGCCAGCAGTTACACAACCGGACTGGGGTCACCCCTCCACTTT. Protein sequence: CASSYTTGLGSPLHF.

The rearrangement joins TRBV6-4 to TRBJ2-1; 10 bases map to TRBD2. Trimming took 2 bases from V and 9 from J; bases not matched to a gene: 7. Germline CDR1 MRHNA, CDR2 SNTAGT. The CDR3 has 15 amino acids. The CDR3 region is CASSDGTSESGEQFF. CDR3 DNA: TGTGCCAGCAGTGACGGGACTAGCGAGTCGGGTGAGCAGTTCTTC.

The chain joins TRBV7-1 to TRBJ1-2, with TRBD1 matching over 7 bases. TRBV7-1 belongs to the ORF category, with a function that is uncertain. This CDR3 comprises 15 residues. J lost 4 bases, V lost 4 bases, and 9 bases had no gene match. DNA for the CDR3: TGTGCCAGCAGCTTAGAGATGACAGGGTCCTATGGCTACACCTTC. It translates to CASSLEMTGSYGYTF.

The genes are TRBV19 and TRBJ2-2; the D gene is possibly TRBD2 (5 bases). Germline CDR1 is LNHDA and CDR2 is SQIVND (reference sequence). The CDR3 contains 13 residues. Trimming removed 3 bases at V and 5 bases at J, with 7 bases between. The CDR3 DNA is TGTGCCAGTAGTATCTGGGAGACCGGGGAGCTGTTTTTT. Its protein product is CASSIWETGELFF.

In nucleotides, the CDR3 is TGTGCTAGTGGCTCGGGACAGGGGGCCTATGGCTACACCTTC. This translates into CASGSGQGAYGYTF. The chain has TRBV12-5 and TRBJ1-2, with 12 bases identical to TRBD1. This CDR3 spans 14 amino acids. The V segment lost 6 bases and the J segment 4 bases; nucleotides outside the gene matches: 3. The germline CDR1 and CDR2 sequences are LGHNT and FRNRAP.

V usage is TRBV9 and J usage is TRBJ2-3; TRBD2 aligns across 10 bases. Germline loops: CDR1 SGDLS, CDR2 YYNGEE. The CDR3 has 16 residues. V shed 3 bases, J shed 1 base, and the junction held 5 bases outside the gene matches. The CDR3 sequence is CASSAHGTSGTDTQYF. The CDR3 DNA follows: TGTGCCAGCAGCGCCCACGGGACTAGCGGCACAGATACGCAGTATTTT.

The chain combines TRBV30 with TRBJ2-7; maybe TRBD2 (5 bases). Trimming left V 0 bases short and J 1 base short, with 7 bases between. Per the germline V gene, CDR1 is GTSNPN and CDR2 is SVGIG (reference sequence). The CDR3 has 13 amino acids. The CDR3 bases are TGTGCCTGGAGTGTACTAGAGTCCTACGAGCAGTACTTC. Amino acids: CAWSVLESYEQYF.

The chain uses TRBV7-9 and TRBJ1-2; unclear D gene. Per germline, CDR1 SEHNR and CDR2 FQNEAQ (reference sequence). The germline V and J ends were trimmed by 5 bases and 3 bases, with 16 bases remaining between them. This CDR3 has 15 residues. CDR3 protein: CASSPGPVSYYGYTF. DNA for the CDR3: TGTGCCAGCAGCCCAGGTCCCGTTTCTTACTATGGCTACACCTTC.

This rearrangement joins TRBV6-6 to TRBJ2-6, with D unclear. The CDR3 contains 15 residues. Germline V gene lookup returns CDR1 MNHNY and CDR2 SVGAGI (reference sequence). Trimming removed 7 bases from V and 0 bases from J, with 10 bases in between. CDR3 residues: CASNDLGSGANVLTF. For the CDR3, the DNA is TGTGCCAGCAATGACCTAGGCTCTGGGGCCAACGTCCTGACTTTC.

J is TRBJ2-7 and V is TRBV7-9; D is perhaps TRBD1 or TRBD2 (5 bases each). In germline, CDR1 is SEHNR, CDR2 FQNEAQ (reference sequence). The CDR3 has 14 residues. Trimming left V 1 base short and J 2 bases short, with 9 bases between. For the CDR3, the DNA is TGTGCCAGCAGCTTAGTAGGGGACCCCTACGAGCAGTACTTC. This codes for CASSLVGDPYEQYF.

The chain uses TRBV28 and TRBJ2-3; TRBD1 agrees at 7 bases. The CDR3 extends over 14 amino acids. Trimming removed 5 bases from V and 4 bases from J; junction bases left unmatched: 6. Germline CDR1 MDHEN, CDR2 SYDVKM. For the CDR3, the DNA is TGTGCCAGCAGTGTCGACAGGGCAGCAGATACGCAGTATTTT. Its protein is CASSVDRAADTQYF.

For this clone: The same CDR3 arises from other DNA sequences in this sample as well. The chain uses TRBV27 and TRBJ2-3, with 11 bases identical to TRBD2. Germline assignment: CDR1 MNHEY and CDR2 SMNVEV (reference sequence). The CDR3 consists of 15 residues. V dropped 5 bases and J dropped 4; count of bases not matched to a gene: 5. For the CDR3, the DNA is TGTGCCAGCAGTCCGGGGACTAGCGGTTCAGATACGCAGTATTTT. It encodes CASSPGTSGSDTQYF.

This sequence joins TRBV5-1 and TRBJ1-1; weak D call: TRBD1 (5 bases). Deletions cut 2 bases from V and 1 base from J, with 6 bases between. Germline V gene lookup returns CDR1 SGHRS and CDR2 YFSETQ. This CDR3 region has 13 residues. CDR3 sequence reads: CASSFQGNTEAFF. DNA for the CDR3: TGCGCCAGCAGCTTTCAGGGGAACACTGAAGCTTTCTTT. The entire variable domain, with the rest obtained from reference TRBV5-1 and TRBJ1-1, is as follows: KAGVTQTPRYLIKTRGQQVTLSCSPISGHRSVSWYQQTPGQGLQFLFEYFSETQRNKGNFPGRFSGRQFSNSRSEMNVSTLELGDSALYLCASSFQGNTEAFFGQGTRLTVV.

The V and J genes are TRBV14 and TRBJ2-3; TRBD2 matches at 8 bases. CDR3 size: 15 residues. V was pared by 3 bases and J by 2 bases, with 4 bases of the junction left unmatched. Per the germline V gene, CDR1 is SGHDN and CDR2 is FVKESK. The CDR3 is CASSQIAGYTDTQYF. CDR3 nucleotide sequence: TGTGCCAGCAGCCAGATAGCGGGGTACACAGATACGCAGTATTTT.

The CDR3 protein is CASSSTPGRLPYEQYF. The CDR3 DNA follows: TGTGCCAGCAGTTCGACTCCCGGAAGGTTACCGTACGAGCAGTACTTC. This chain joins TRBV27 and TRBJ2-7; unclear D gene. V lost 4 bases to trimming and J lost 4 bases, with 20 bases between them. The germline V gene encodes CDR1 MNHEY and CDR2 SMNVEV (reference sequence). The CDR3 contains 16 residues.

Within the sample, this clone is medium-sized. The J gene is TRBJ2-7, the V gene TRBV6-5, with D tentatively TRBD1 or TRBD2 (5 bases each). Germline values: CDR1 MNHEY, CDR2 SVGAGI. V was pared by 6 bases and J by 1 base, with 13 bases between. This CDR3 has 14 amino acids. The CDR3 DNA reads as TGTGCCAGCAGGGGGATCGGGGCTTCCTACGAGCAGTACTTC. Its protein is CASRGIGASYEQYF.

This rearrangement joins TRBV27 to TRBJ2-1; D assignment may be TRBD1 or TRBD2 (7 bases each). Per the germline V gene, CDR1 is MNHEY and CDR2 is SMNVEV (reference sequence). The CDR3 spans 14 residues. With 3 bases removed from V and 7 bases from J, the gap between germline ends came to 13 bases. The CDR3: CASSFHRGGNEQFF. The CDR3, as DNA: TGTGCCAGCAGTTTTCACAGGGGAGGGAATGAGCAGTTCTTC.

The table lists this clone with a count of one. The chain employs TRBV19 and TRBJ1-1, with D tentatively TRBD1 (5 bases). V lost 1 base and J lost 8, with 14 bases in between. The CDR3 consists of 14 residues. Germline V gene sequence: CDR1 LNHDA, CDR2 SQIVND (reference sequence). The CDR3, as DNA: TGTGCCAGTAGTATAGGGGGCGACGATACCGAAGCTTTCTTT. It specifies CASSIGGDDTEAFF.

The chain joins TRBV4-2 to TRBJ2-2; TRBD2 is a possible D gene (5 bases). CDR3 length: 17 amino acids. Germline CDR1 is LGHNA and CDR2 is YNFKEQ. Deletions cut 0 bases from V and 7 bases from J, with 18 bases between. The CDR3 DNA reads as TGTGCCAGCAGCCAAGATGAACGAGGAGTAGAGGGCGGGGAGCTGTTTTTT. Its protein product is CASSQDERGVEGGELFF.

This clone is medium-sized. V usage is TRBV5-1 and J usage is TRBJ1-3; D gene uncertain. The germline V and J ends were trimmed by 4 bases and 4 bases, with 3 bases remaining between them. Germline V gives CDR1 SGHRS, CDR2 YFSETQ. The CDR3 spans 11 residues. CDR3 loop: CASSPGNTIYF. CDR3 nucleotide sequence: TGCGCCAGCAGCCCAGGAAACACCATATATTTT.

In its sample, this clone was seen a few times. The rearrangement links TRBV6-1 to TRBJ2-1, with 8 bases fitting TRBD2. With 4 bases clipped from V and 4 bases from J, the junction kept 18 bases outside the gene matches. This CDR3 spans 19 amino acids. CDR1 is MNHNS and CDR2 is SASEGT in the germline V gene. The CDR3 reads CASSGNRRGSGKGYNEQFF. CDR3 nucleotide sequence: TGTGCCAGCAGTGGGAACAGGAGGGGTAGCGGGAAGGGGTACAATGAGCAGTTCTTC.